This T cell receptor beta chain was sequenced in a study of blood T cell repertoires in COVID-19. Overall study: COVID-19 samples collected from the United States, Italy and Spain covered acute and convalescent phases. PBMCs, B-cell-depleted T cells, or T cells provided the cDNA or gDNA that made up the material.

The length of the CDR3 is 15 residues. Trimming shortened V by 0 bases and J by 4 bases, and 12 bases separated the two germline ends. CDR1 is SGHTA, CDR2 FQGNSA, per germline. Per the original data handling: From reference gene primer amplification, estimates of nucleated cell counts were derived. Here immunoSEQ multiplex PCR was the method, and the copy in TCRdb shows in-frame clones only, minus some. D and trimming were read from the DNA, whereas the V and J calls and clone size are those reported in that table. The table lists roughly 110,000 clones, more than 80% of them singletons, with roughly 4.6% in the top ten.

This receptor was taken from a man aged 35-49 years with active or convalescent COVID-19. Sequenced material: peripheral blood. The V and J genes are TRBV7-2 and TRBJ1-2; the D gene is possibly TRBD1 (6 bases). The DNA of the CDR3 is TGTGCCAGCAGCTTAGCGGCGGGGGCCGTCTATGGCTACACCTTC. The encoded protein is CASSLAAGAVYGYTF.